The clone carrying this TCR beta chain was counted only a few times. Generated by immunoSEQ multiplex PCR, the TCRdb table keeps only in-frame clones and is missing some. Among some 10,000 clones listed, approximately 79% were seen once. The sample originates from a study of OX40 agonist ivuxolimab in advanced cancers. Study in general: Ivuxolimab was administered intravenously to patients at 0.01 to 10 mg/kg every 2 weeks. Of the participants, approximately 40% had some prior anti-PD-1, anti-PD-L1 or anti-CTLA-4 therapy, which was allowed.

Trimming at V came to 2 bases and at J to 0 bases, leaving 10 bases not matched to a gene. The CDR3 loop spans 17 amino acids. Germline V lookup: CDR1 SGHDT, CDR2 YYEEEE. The input for sequencing was CD4+ or CD8+ T cells sorted from blood, taken in a trial of the OX40 agonist ivuxolimab. This sequence was found in an adult with an advanced solid tumor such as melanoma, head and neck, liver or kidney cancer. The chain links TRBV5-6 to TRBJ1-1; 7 bases are a match to TRBD1. For the CDR3, the DNA is TGTGCCAGCAGCTTAGGTTCGACAGGGAGGTTGAACACTGAAGCTTTCTTT. It encodes CASSLGSTGRLNTEAFF.